This TCR beta chain was retrieved from a study of T cell responses to AZD1222 COVID-19 vaccine. The V gene's germline CDR1 is SGHNT and CDR2 YYREEE (reference sequence). The V and J ends lost 4 bases and 5 bases respectively, with 15 bases between them. The length of the CDR3 is 14 residues. Sequenced by immunoSEQ multiplex PCR; TCRdb stores in-frame clones only, minus some. The sample comprises about 130,000 clones, just over 85% of which are singletons, and more than 10% rests with the top ten. Study-wide results and caveats: With two AZD1222 doses given, Spike-specific TCR breadth and depth both rose. Most donors were white British and more were female, and clonal diversity was possibly underestimated. Repertoire sampling was restricted to post-peak T cell response timepoints.

Of note for this clone: Its antigen is as yet unknown.

The sample here was peripheral blood, taken on day 0 of AZD1222 vaccination. The clonotype was recovered from an adult in good health. This sequence joins TRBV5-4 and TRBJ2-5, with D perhaps TRBD1 (7 bases). CDR3 sequence: CASSRTGGGETQYF. The CDR3 region has the DNA TGTGCCAGCAGCAGGACAGGAGGAGGGGAGACCCAGTACTTC.